A selection of T cell receptor beta chains follows, all from one sample in a study of T-cell memory formation after mild COVID-19. TCRdb independently ran MiXCR on the 5' RACE reads; one entry per CDR3 protein. The table has 450,000 or so distinct CDR3 sequences, 25% seen once. The sequenced sample was PBMCs or a T cell subset sorted from them (not recorded which). Receptors were obtained from an adult woman who had mild COVID-19 (a few samples of this study predate the infection). Cell type and time point are not known. CDR3s include the opening cysteine and the closing phenylalanine or tryptophan. Each record gives: D gene, J gene, V gene, clone size, CDR3 DNA, CDR3 protein. A D gene is named only where the DNA matches it firmly. A row's size may be missing; if present it is once, few, many or a size class.

TRBD2	TRBJ2-3	TRBV4-3	-	TGCGCCAGCAGCCCCCGCAAGACTAGCGGGACGGGAGATACGCAGTATTTT	CASSPRKTSGTGDTQYF
-	TRBJ1-2	TRBV11-3	-	TGTGCCAGCAGCTTAGCCCAGGCGGGTTATGGCTACACCTTC	CASSLAQAGYGYTF
TRBD2	TRBJ2-3	TRBV12-3/TRBV12-4	few	TGTGCCAGCAGGATAAGCGGGGCGGGTACGCAGTATTTT	CASRISGAGTQYF
-	TRBJ2-7	TRBV9	few	TGTGCCAGCAGCGATGGGGTTTCGTACGAGCAGTACTTC	CASSDGVSYEQYF
-	TRBJ1-1	TRBV30	few	TGTGCCTGGAGTTCCCAGGGAAACACTGAAGCTTTCTTT	CAWSSQGNTEAFF
TRBD1	TRBJ2-5	TRBV7-9	-	TGTGCCAGCAGCTTAAGCCCGGGACAGGGTACAGAGACCCAGTACTTC	CASSLSPGQGTETQYF
TRBD2	TRBJ2-1	TRBV27	few	TGTGCCAGCAGTTTCTCAGCGGGAGGGGGCAATGAGCAGTTCTTC	CASSFSAGGGNEQFF
-	TRBJ2-3	TRBV5-6	few	TGTGCCAGCAGCTTTGCGGGACACCAAGAAGATACGCAGTATTTT	CASSFAGHQEDTQYF
-	TRBJ2-1	TRBV7-9	-	TGTGCCAGCAGCCCCAGGGCCTCGTACAATGAGCAGTTCTTC	CASSPRASYNEQFF
TRBD2	TRBJ2-4	TRBV12-3/TRBV12-4	-	TGTGCCAGCAGTTTAGGCGGGAGGTTGAACATTCAGTACTTC	CASSLGGRLNIQYF
-	TRBJ1-4	TRBV25-1	-	TGTGCCAGCAGTGAAACCAGAAGAGATGAAAAACTGTTTTTT	CASSETRRDEKLFF
TRBD2	TRBJ2-2	TRBV24-1	-	TGTGCCACCAGTACGGGGGGAACCGGGGAGCTGTTTTTT	CATSTGGTGELFF
-	TRBJ1-5	TRBV7-2	-	TGTGCCAGCAGCTTAGCGGCCCAGCCCCAGCATTTT	CASSLAAQPQHF
-	TRBJ1-2	TRBV5-1	-	TGCGCCAGCAGCCCTCCGGGACACGTCTATGGCTACACCTTC	CASSPPGHVYGYTF
TRBD2	TRBJ2-3	TRBV24-1	few	TGTGCCACCAGTGAAAGACGGACTAGCGGGGCCCACACAGATACGCAGTATTTT	CATSERRTSGAHTDTQYF
-	TRBJ2-3	TRBV20-1	-	TGCAGTGCTAGTTTAAGTCGGGGCACAGATACGCAGTATTTT	CSASLSRGTDTQYF
-	TRBJ1-1	TRBV4-3	-	TGCGCCAGCAGCCATGGTTTTGAGGGAAACACTGAAGCTTTCTTT	CASSHGFEGNTEAFF
TRBD2	TRBJ2-7	TRBV5-5	-	TGTGCCAGCAGCGGGACTAGCGGGGGGTACTCCTACGAGCAGTACTTC	CASSGTSGGYSYEQYF
-	TRBJ2-3	TRBV5-1	-	TGCGCCAGCAGCCCGGTCACAGGGTGGGGCACAGATACGCAGTATTTT	CASSPVTGWGTDTQYF
-	TRBJ2-7	TRBV4-3	few	TGCGCCAGCAGCCACGCATCGGGGAACTCCTACGAGCAGTACTTC	CASSHASGNSYEQYF
TRBD1	TRBJ2-3	TRBV3-1	-	TGTGCCAGCGACTCGGGACAGGGGGCAGCGAAAGATACGCAGTATTTT	CASDSGQGAAKDTQYF
-	TRBJ1-1	TRBV12-3/TRBV12-4	few	TGTGCCAGCAGGACATCCTGGAGGGACACTGAAGCTTTCTTT	CASRTSWRDTEAFF
-	TRBJ1-2	TRBV24-1	few	TGTGCCACCAGTGACCTTTATGGCTACACCTTC	CATSDLYGYTF
TRBD2	TRBJ2-5	TRBV7-2	few	TGTGCCAGCAGCTTCGTAGCGGGAAGAGGGGAGACCCAGTACTTC	CASSFVAGRGETQYF
TRBD2	TRBJ2-5	TRBV10-3	-	TGTGCCATCAGTACCGGGACTAGCGTCGGAGAGACCCAGTACTTC	CAISTGTSVGETQYF
-	TRBJ1-6	TRBV20-1	few	TGCAGTGCTCCTGGGGGCTCCTATAATTCACCCCTCCACTTT	CSAPGGSYNSPLHF
-	TRBJ1-6	TRBV29-1	-	TGCAGCGTTAGTGTGGCAGAGAATTCACCCCTCCACTTT	CSVSVAENSPLHF
TRBD2	TRBJ2-1	TRBV5-1	-	TGCGCCAGCAGCTTGATTAGCGGGAGGCGGGATGAGCAGTTCTTC	CASSLISGRRDEQFF
-	TRBJ2-1	TRBV2	few	TGTGCCCAAAGTGTAGGACCTAGCCGTAATGAGCAGTTCTTC	CAQSVGPSRNEQFF
-	TRBJ2-2	TRBV11-2	few	TGTGCCAGCAGCTTAGATCTTTTGTCCGCGGTGATCACCGGGGAGCTGTTTTTT	CASSLDLLSAVITGELFF
-	TRBJ2-3	TRBV7-8	few	TGTGCCAGCAGCTTAACGAGTAGCACCCGCACACGTACGCAGTATTTT	CASSLTSSTRTRTQYF
-	TRBJ2-1	TRBV12-3/TRBV12-4	-	TGTGCCAGCAGTTTACCCCGTAGGCAGTTCTTC	CASSLPRRQFF
TRBD2	TRBJ2-3	TRBV6-6	-	TGTGCCAGCAGTTATAGCGGGGGCATGTCCTCGGGGGGCACAGATACGCAGTATTTT	CASSYSGGMSSGGTDTQYF
TRBD2	TRBJ2-1	TRBV6-5	few	TGTGCCAGCAGTTACTCGAATTGGCCTAGCGGCGACAATGAGCAGTTCTTC	CASSYSNWPSGDNEQFF
-	TRBJ1-6	TRBV6-1	-	TGTGCCAGCAGTGAATGGTCGGGGGGGAGCTCCTATAATTCACCCCTCCACTTT	CASSEWSGGSSYNSPLHF
TRBD1	TRBJ2-7	TRBV20-1	-	TGCAGTGCTTACAGGGGTTACGAGCAGTACTTC	CSAYRGYEQYF
TRBD1	TRBJ2-2	TRBV29-1	many	TGCAGCGTGTCGACAGGGGATGGCGGGGAGCTGTTTTTT	CSVSTGDGGELFF
TRBD2	TRBJ2-7	TRBV11-2	few	TGTGCCAGCAGCTCCCAAGCGGGAGGGCCTTACGAGCAGTACTTC	CASSSQAGGPYEQYF
TRBD1	TRBJ2-5	TRBV4-3	few	TGCGCCAGCAGTCATCCCGGGACAGGGTTAGAGACCCAGTACTTC	CASSHPGTGLETQYF
-	TRBJ2-5	TRBV6-5	-	TGTGCCAGCAGTTACTCAAGGGGGTATGGAGAGACCCAGTACTTC	CASSYSRGYGETQYF
-	TRBJ2-3	TRBV10-3	-	TGTGCCATCAGTGAGGGGGTGACGGGGGATACGCAGTATTTT	CAISEGVTGDTQYF
-	TRBJ2-5	TRBV29-1	few	TGCAGCGTTGATCGGGAGACCCAGTACTTC	CSVDRETQYF
-	TRBJ2-7	TRBV4-1	few	TGCGCCAGCAGTCCTCCGGGGAGTGGGTACGAGCAGTACTTC	CASSPPGSGYEQYF
TRBD1	TRBJ2-2	TRBV3-1	-	TGTGCCAGCAGGCCGGGACAGCGGAGGACCGGGGAGCTGTTTTTT	CASRPGQRRTGELFF
-	TRBJ2-7	TRBV4-3	-	TGCGCCAGCAGCCAAGATCTCCAGGGGGGTGGGTACGAGCAGTACTTC	CASSQDLQGGGYEQYF
-	TRBJ1-1	TRBV20-1	few	TGCAGTGCTAGCCAACAGGAGAAGGACACTGAAGCTTTCTTT	CSASQQEKDTEAFF
-	TRBJ2-7	TRBV23-1	-	TGCGCCAGCAGTCAATCAGAGGGACCTCCGTTACAATACGAGCAGTACTTC	CASSQSEGPPLQYEQYF
-	TRBJ1-1	TRBV5-1	few	TGCGCCAGCAGCTTGTACAGCCTGAACACTGAAGCTTTCTTT	CASSLYSLNTEAFF
-	TRBJ1-1	TRBV12-5	many	TGTGCTAGTGCCCTGAACTTTGGAGCTTTCTTT	CASALNFGAFF
TRBD2	TRBJ2-5	TRBV2	-	TGTGCCAGCAGTGGTCGGGAGCGGGGGACCCAGTACTTC	CASSGRERGTQYF
TRBD2	TRBJ2-1	TRBV4-2	-	TGTGCCAGCAGCCAAGGGGGGTCTAGCGGGGCGGTCAATGAGCAGTTCTTC	CASSQGGSSGAVNEQFF
TRBD2	TRBJ2-1	TRBV20-1	-	TGCAGTGCTGCCCTTTTATTGGGACTAGCGAATGAGCAGTTCTTC	CSAALLLGLANEQFF
-	TRBJ2-2	TRBV7-6	-	TGTGCCAGCAGCCTTCGACCCACACTCACCGGGGAGCTGTTTTTT	CASSLRPTLTGELFF
-	TRBJ2-1	TRBV30	few	TGTGCCTGGAGACTAGGACTTGCCTCCGAGCAGTTCTTC	CAWRLGLASEQFF
-	TRBJ2-3	TRBV4-2	few	TGTGCCAGCAGCCAAGACACACATAGCAGGAATACGCAGTATTTT	CASSQDTHSRNTQYF
TRBD2	TRBJ2-5	TRBV12-3/TRBV12-4	-	TGTGCCAGCAGCTTAGAAGGCCCGGGAGGCCAAGAGACCCAGTACTTC	CASSLEGPGGQETQYF
-	TRBJ2-1	TRBV19	-	TGTGCCAGTAGTATCAACGCGGATTCCTACAATGAGCAGTTCTTC	CASSINADSYNEQFF
-	TRBJ2-3	TRBV6-6	-	TGTGCCAGCAGATGGGCTAGCGCTAGCACAGATACGCAGTATTTT	CASRWASASTDTQYF
TRBD1	TRBJ1-1	TRBV10-3	-	TGTGCCATCAGGGGACAGGAACTCACTGAAGCTTTCTTT	CAIRGQELTEAFF
-	TRBJ1-4	TRBV20-1	-	TGCAGTGCTATCCGGGGGCCAACTAATGAAAAACTGTTTTTT	CSAIRGPTNEKLFF